This TCR beta chain was observed in a study of shared T cell receptors in the human thymus. Assay: immunoSEQ multiplex PCR; the TCRdb copy retains only in-frame clones and omits some. Among 700,000 or so clones listed, roughly 88% were seen once. The V end lost 0 bases, the J end lost 2 bases, and 9 bases lay between the germline ends. The CDR3 is made up of 15 amino acids. Per the germline V gene, CDR1 is SGHRS and CDR2 is YFSETQ. These data were likewise used in another study, on human thymus T cells. That study adds: Related research described strongly overlapping thymic repertoires in unrelated people.

Sequenced input: thymocytes. The TCR originated in a girl in the first two years of life with a congenital heart defect. The V gene is TRBV5-1, the J gene TRBJ2-1; D may be TRBD2 (5 bases). For the CDR3, the DNA is TGCGCCAGCAGCTTGGTCGGGGTTCCCTACAATGAGCAGTTCTTC. This codes for CASSLVGVPYNEQFF.